Each of the 21 T cell receptor beta chains below was sequenced from the same sample in a study of blood T cell repertoires in COVID-19. The data were produced by immunoSEQ multiplex PCR, yet TCRdb's version contains in-frame clones alone and is incomplete. Of a few hundred thousand clones listed, 70% to 90% are singletons. The sequenced sample was PBMCs or T cells enriched from blood (not recorded which). The origin of the receptors is a young woman who had recovered from COVID-19.

The gene calls are TRBV5-6 and TRBJ2-5; no reliable D call. The germline V gene encodes CDR1 SGHDT and CDR2 YYEEEE. V was cut by 2 bases and J by 6 bases, with 14 bases left in between. The CDR3 has 14 amino acids. In DNA form, the CDR3 reads TGTGCCAGCAGCTTCTTTGGAGATTTCAAGACCCAGTACTTC. Encoded protein: CASSFFGDFKTQYF.

CDR3 residues: CASSLDPRGRTEAFF. The CDR3, as DNA: TGTGCCAGCAGCTTGGACCCTAGGGGGAGAACTGAAGCTTTCTTT. The chain recombines TRBV11-2 with TRBJ1-1; TRBD1 might be the D (6 bases). Trimming took off 3 bases at V and 5 bases at J, with 16 bases between the two ends. Germline CDR1 and CDR2: SGHAT and FQNNGV. The CDR3 spans 15 residues.

This clone was observed once. This chain links TRBV10-3 with TRBJ1-3, with 7 bases that match TRBD1. V gave up 6 bases and J gave up 0 bases; unmatched junction bases: 11. This CDR3 has 17 residues. CDR1 ENHRY and CDR2 SYGVKD come from the germline V gene. The CDR3 DNA reads TGTGCCATCAGGAGCCGGGACAGTGGAGGCTCTGGAAACACCATATATTTT. Amino acid sequence: CAIRSRDSGGSGNTIYF.

This chain joins TRBV27 and TRBJ2-7; D is perhaps TRBD2 (5 bases). In germline, CDR1 is MNHEY, CDR2 SMNVEV (reference sequence). This CDR3 region has 15 residues. The V gene lost 6 bases and the J gene lost 0 bases, with 15 bases spanning the gap. Written as DNA, the CDR3 is TGTGCCAGCAGATCCCGGACTGCCTCCTCCTACGAGCAGTACTTC. Encoded protein: CASRSRTASSYEQYF.

The chain is built from TRBV27 and TRBJ2-1; D is uncertain. This CDR3 has 16 amino acids. CDR1 is MNHEY, CDR2 SMNVEV, per germline (reference sequence). Trimming cost V 6 bases and J 0 bases, with 15 bases left between them. Written as DNA, the CDR3 is TGTGCCAGCAGCTTGATTACTACCCCCTCCTACAATGAGCAGTTCTTC. It translates to CASSLITTPSYNEQFF.

The chain is built from TRBV5-4 and TRBJ2-7, with 10 bases lining up with TRBD1. Trimming at V came to 3 bases and at J to 11 bases, leaving 5 bases not matched to a gene. The CDR3 contains 12 residues. Per germline, CDR1 SGHNT and CDR2 YYREEE (reference sequence). CDR3: CASSSWDRGEYF. The DNA of the CDR3 is TGTGCCAGCAGCTCCTGGGACAGGGGAGAGTACTTC.

This chain uses TRBV30 with TRBJ2-5; 9 nucleotides match TRBD1. CDR3 length: 15 amino acids. The V and J ends lost 2 bases and 0 bases, in that order; junction bases with no gene match: 4. Per the germline V gene, CDR1 is GTSNPN and CDR2 is SVGIG (reference sequence). CDR3 sequence reads: CAWSHGQGYQETQYF. The DNA for the CDR3 is TGTGCCTGGAGTCATGGACAGGGGTACCAAGAGACCCAGTACTTC.

This clone appeared a single time. V gene TRBV11-3 combines with J gene TRBJ2-1; no clear D. Germline V gives CDR1 SGHNT, CDR2 YENEEA. The ends were cut back, 5 bases at V and 5 bases at J, with 4 bases in the middle. This CDR3 comprises 11 residues. CDR3: CASSTDNEQFF. DNA of the CDR3: TGTGCCAGCAGCACAGACAATGAGCAGTTCTTC.

This chain connects TRBV7-9 to TRBJ2-2; D unresolved. The germline V gene encodes CDR1 SEHNR and CDR2 FQNEAQ (reference sequence). V was pared by 6 bases and J by 5 bases, with 16 bases between. The CDR3 extends over 15 amino acids. For the CDR3, the DNA is TGTGCCAGCAGTCTTAGATCCGTCGTAACCGGGGAGCTGTTTTTT. It yields the protein CASSLRSVVTGELFF.

The chain couples TRBV14 to TRBJ2-2, with a tentative D call TRBD2 (5 bases). The CDR3 runs 15 residues. Germline V gives CDR1 SGHDN, CDR2 FVKESK. V lost 0 bases to trimming and J lost 6 bases, with 11 bases between them. DNA of the CDR3: TGTGCCAGCAGCCAAGATGCCGGGGTGTCCGGGGAGCTGTTTTTT. It is translated as CASSQDAGVSGELFF.

This chain connects TRBV19 to TRBJ1-6; TRBD1 matches at 8 bases. Per germline, CDR1 LNHDA and CDR2 SQIVND (reference sequence). The CDR3 contains 17 residues. V shed 3 bases and J 2 bases; nucleotides not matched to a gene: 6. CDR3 in amino acids: CASSIGQGATYNSPLHF. The CDR3 nucleotides are TGTGCCAGTAGTATCGGCCAGGGGGCGACCTATAATTCACCCCTCCACTTT.

The chain's CDR3 is CASSLTRGQATGELFF. DNA of the CDR3: TGTGCCAGCAGCTTAACCCGGGGACAGGCCACCGGGGAGCTGTTTTTT. The J gene is TRBJ2-2, the V gene TRBV11-3; 8 bases are a match to TRBD1. Trimming removed 2 bases from V and 4 bases from J; junction bases left unmatched: 6. CDR3 size: 16 residues. Germline assignment: CDR1 SGHNT and CDR2 YENEEA.

The chain links TRBV11-2 to TRBJ1-5; 11 bases agree with TRBD1. The CDR3 is made up of 16 amino acids. Germline CDR1 SGHAT, CDR2 FQNNGV. J lost 7 bases, V lost 3 bases, and 8 bases had no gene match. The CDR3 is CASSLGTGGSNQPQHF. The CDR3 DNA follows: TGTGCCAGCAGCTTGGGGACAGGGGGAAGTAACCAGCCCCAGCATTTT.

The rearrangement uses TRBV5-4 and TRBJ1-6; TRBD1 matches 7 bases. The CDR3 covers 16 residues. The V and J ends lost 0 bases and 6 bases, in that order; junction bases with no gene match: 6. Germline lookup yields CDR1 SGHNT and CDR2 YYREEE (reference sequence). The CDR3 region is CASSLVAGGRNSPLHF. CDR3 nucleotide sequence: TGTGCCAGCAGCTTGGTTGCAGGGGGGCGTAATTCACCCCTCCACTTT.

This clone was observed a handful of times. This chain connects TRBV6-2 or TRBV6-3 to TRBJ2-7, with 7 bases that match TRBD2. The CDR3 is made up of 14 amino acids. Unmatched junction bases numbered 2, after V lost 0 bases and J lost 3 bases. Germline V gene sequence: CDR1 MNHEY, CDR2 SVGEGT. CDR3 nucleotides: TGTGCCAGCAGTTACTCGGGCGGGGGCTACGAGCAGTACTTC. It specifies CASSYSGGGYEQYF.

J is TRBJ2-5 and V is TRBV18, with 7 bases fitting TRBD2. Looked up from germline, CDR1 is KGHSH and CDR2 is LQKENI. CDR3 length: 14 amino acids. The V segment lost 3 bases and the J segment 5 bases; nucleotides outside the gene matches: 6. The CDR3 DNA follows: TGTGCCAGCTCACCGGGCGGGGGTGATGAGACCCAGTACTTC. This gives the protein CASSPGGGDETQYF. The variable domain in full, completed from reference TRBV18 and TRBJ2-5, reads NAGVMQNPRHLVRRRGQEARLRCSPMKGHSHVYWYRQLPEEGLKFMVYLQKENIIDESGMPKERFSAEFPKEGPSILRIQQVVRGDSAAYFCASSPGGGDETQYFGPGTRLLVL.

A single count supports this clone. The rearrangement uses TRBV19 and TRBJ2-1; D might be TRBD2 (6 bases). Trimming removed 5 bases at V and 4 bases at J, with 15 bases between. There are 15 residues in the CDR3. Germline values: CDR1 LNHDA, CDR2 SQIVND (reference sequence). CDR3 coding DNA: TGTGCCAGTAGTGCCCGGGACGGGACTTACAATGAGCAGTTCTTC. Translation: CASSARDGTYNEQFF. Filled out from reference TRBV19 and TRBJ2-1, the complete variable domain reads DGGITQSPKYLFRKEGQNVTLSCEQNLNHDAMYWYRQDPGQGLRLIYYSQIVNDFQKGDIAEGYSVSREKKESFPLTVTSAQKNPTAFYLCASSARDGTYNEQFFGPGTRLTVL.

This clone was detected a few times. Other DNA sequences in this specimen translate into the identical CDR3. The J gene is TRBJ1-1, the V gene TRBV3-1 (or the pseudogene TRBV3-2), with 9 bases that match TRBD1. The CDR3 has 13 amino acids. Germline CDR1 LGHDT, CDR2 YNNKEL (reference sequence). Trimming removed 4 bases from V and 5 bases from J; junction bases left unmatched: 2. The DNA of the CDR3 is TGTGCCAGCAGCCCGGACAGGGGAACTGAAGCTTTCTTT. Translating it yields CASSPDRGTEAFF.

The chain is built from TRBV30 and TRBJ1-4, with 8 bases aligning to TRBD1. Germline trimming cut 3 bases from V and 6 bases from J; bases unmatched to any gene: 9. Per germline, CDR1 GTSNPN and CDR2 SVGIG (reference sequence). The CDR3 length is 15 residues. The CDR3 loop is CAWSDGTGGDEKLFF. The CDR3 region has the DNA TGTGCCTGGAGCGACGGGACAGGTGGGGATGAAAAACTGTTTTTT.

This rearrangement joins TRBV28 to TRBJ1-5; 8 positions match TRBD1. The CDR3 sequence is 14 residues long. The germline gives CDR1 MDHEN, CDR2 SYDVKM. Trimming took 6 bases from V and 6 from J; bases not matched to a gene: 7. The CDR3 is CASSQDRVAQPQHF. The DNA for the CDR3 is TGTGCCAGCAGCCAGGACAGGGTAGCTCAGCCCCAGCATTTT.

The chain employs TRBV4-3 and TRBJ2-1, with D maybe TRBD1 (6 bases). Looked up from germline, CDR1 is LGHNA and CDR2 is YSLEER. CDR3 size: 14 residues. The V end lost 4 bases, the J end lost 3 bases, and 10 bases lay between the germline ends. The DNA of the CDR3 is TGCGCCAGCAGCCCGGCACAGGGCTACAATGAGCAGTTCTTC. This gives the protein CASSPAQGYNEQFF.